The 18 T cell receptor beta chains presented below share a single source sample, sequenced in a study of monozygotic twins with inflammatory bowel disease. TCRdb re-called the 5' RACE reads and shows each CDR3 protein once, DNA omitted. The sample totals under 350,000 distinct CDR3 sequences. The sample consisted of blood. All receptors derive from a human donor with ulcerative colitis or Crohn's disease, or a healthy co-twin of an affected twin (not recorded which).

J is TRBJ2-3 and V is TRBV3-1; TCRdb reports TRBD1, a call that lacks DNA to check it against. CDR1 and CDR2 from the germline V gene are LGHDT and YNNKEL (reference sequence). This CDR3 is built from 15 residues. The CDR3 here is CASSQDFQGTDTQYF.

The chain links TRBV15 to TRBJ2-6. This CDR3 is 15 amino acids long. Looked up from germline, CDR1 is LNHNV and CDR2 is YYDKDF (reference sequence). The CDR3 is CATSFSVTGANVLTF.

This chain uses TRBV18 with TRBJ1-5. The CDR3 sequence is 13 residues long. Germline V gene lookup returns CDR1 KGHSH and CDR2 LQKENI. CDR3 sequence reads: CASSPTDTQPQHF.

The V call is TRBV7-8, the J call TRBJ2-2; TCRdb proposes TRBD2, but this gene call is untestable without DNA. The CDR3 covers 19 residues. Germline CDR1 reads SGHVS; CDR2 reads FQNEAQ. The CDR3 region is CASSLKMVSGRGNTGELFF.

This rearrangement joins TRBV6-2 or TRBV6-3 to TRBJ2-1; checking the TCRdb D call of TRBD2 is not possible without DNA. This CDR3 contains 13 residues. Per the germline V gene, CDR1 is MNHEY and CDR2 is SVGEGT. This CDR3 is CASGRIAYNEQFF.

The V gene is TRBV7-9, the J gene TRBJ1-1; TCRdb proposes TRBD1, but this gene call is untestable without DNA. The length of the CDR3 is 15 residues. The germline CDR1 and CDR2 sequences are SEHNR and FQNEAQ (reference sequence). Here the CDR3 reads CANSLYGQGAIIAFF.

This CDR3 is CAWSEEVGVQETQYF. The chain couples TRBV30 to TRBJ2-5. Germline V lookup: CDR1 GTSNPN, CDR2 SVGIG (reference sequence). The CDR3 runs 15 residues.

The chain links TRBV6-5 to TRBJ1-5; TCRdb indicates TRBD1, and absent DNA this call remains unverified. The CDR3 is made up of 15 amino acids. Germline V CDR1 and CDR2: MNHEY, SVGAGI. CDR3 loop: CASSYLRGKDQPQHF.

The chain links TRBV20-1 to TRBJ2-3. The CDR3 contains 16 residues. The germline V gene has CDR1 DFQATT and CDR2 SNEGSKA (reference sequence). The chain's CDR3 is CSARDVLAGLLDTQYF.

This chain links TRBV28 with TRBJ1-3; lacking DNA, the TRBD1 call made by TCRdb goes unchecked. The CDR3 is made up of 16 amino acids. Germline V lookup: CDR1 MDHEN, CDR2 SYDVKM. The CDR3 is CASSLRGRGSSNTIYF.

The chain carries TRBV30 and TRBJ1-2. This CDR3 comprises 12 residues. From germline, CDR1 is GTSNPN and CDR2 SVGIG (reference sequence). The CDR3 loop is CAWRKKNYGYTF.

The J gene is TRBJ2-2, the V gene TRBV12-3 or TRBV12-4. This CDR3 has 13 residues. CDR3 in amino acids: CASKTRNTGELFF.

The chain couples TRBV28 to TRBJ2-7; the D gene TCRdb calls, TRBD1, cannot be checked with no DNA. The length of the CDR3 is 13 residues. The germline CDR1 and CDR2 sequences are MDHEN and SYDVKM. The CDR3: CASRKQGSYEQYF.

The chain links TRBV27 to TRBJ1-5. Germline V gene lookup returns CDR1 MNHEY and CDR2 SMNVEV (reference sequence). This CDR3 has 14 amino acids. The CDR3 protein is CASMEGVGNQPQHF.

The CDR3 region is CASRRVRDTGELFF. The chain is built from TRBV30 and TRBJ2-2; absent DNA, TCRdb's TRBD2 call cannot be checked. This CDR3 contains 14 residues. Germline V gene data show CDR1 as GTSNPN and CDR2 as SVGIG (reference sequence).

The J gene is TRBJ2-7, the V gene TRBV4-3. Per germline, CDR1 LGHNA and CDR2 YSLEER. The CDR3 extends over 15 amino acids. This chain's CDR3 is CASSQDRGTGYEQYF.

CDR3 protein: CASRKELAGYEQYF. V usage is TRBV4-3 and J usage is TRBJ2-7; no DNA is available, so the TRBD2 call from TCRdb remains unchecked. Germline V CDR1 and CDR2: LGHNA, YSLEER. The CDR3 extends over 14 amino acids.

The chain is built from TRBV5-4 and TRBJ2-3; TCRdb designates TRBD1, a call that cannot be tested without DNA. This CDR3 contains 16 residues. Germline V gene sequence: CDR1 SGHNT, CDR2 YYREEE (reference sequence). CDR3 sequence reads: CASNTGGAPSTDTQYF.